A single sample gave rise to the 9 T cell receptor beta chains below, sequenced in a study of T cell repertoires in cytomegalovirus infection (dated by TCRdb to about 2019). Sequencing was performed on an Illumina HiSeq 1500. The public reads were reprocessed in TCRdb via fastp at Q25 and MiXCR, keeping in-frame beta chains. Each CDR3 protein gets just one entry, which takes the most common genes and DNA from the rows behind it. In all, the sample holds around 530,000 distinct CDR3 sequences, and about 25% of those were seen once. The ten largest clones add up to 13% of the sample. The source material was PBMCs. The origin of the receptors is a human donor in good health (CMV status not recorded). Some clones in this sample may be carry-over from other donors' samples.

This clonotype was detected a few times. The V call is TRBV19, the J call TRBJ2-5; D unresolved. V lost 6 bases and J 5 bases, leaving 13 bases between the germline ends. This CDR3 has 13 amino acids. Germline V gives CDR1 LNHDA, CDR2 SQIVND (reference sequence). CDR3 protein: CASRESSGETQYF. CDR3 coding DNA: TGTGCCAGTAGGGAGTCTAGTGGGGAGACCCAGTACTTC.

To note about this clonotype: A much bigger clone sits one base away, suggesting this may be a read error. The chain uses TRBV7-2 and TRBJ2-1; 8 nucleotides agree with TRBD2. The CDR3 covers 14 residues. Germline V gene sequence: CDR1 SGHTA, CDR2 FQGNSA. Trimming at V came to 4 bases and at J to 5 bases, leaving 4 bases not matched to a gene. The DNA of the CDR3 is TGTGCCAGCAGCTATGTGCGGGGGGACAATGAGCAGTTCTTC. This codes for CASSYVRGDNEQFF. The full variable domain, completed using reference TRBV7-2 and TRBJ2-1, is GAGVSQSPSNKVTEKGKDVELRCDPISGHTALYWYRQSLGQGLEFLIYFQGNSAPDKSGLPSDRFSAERTGGSVSTLTIQRTQQEDSAVYLCASSYVRGDNEQFFGPGTRLTVL.

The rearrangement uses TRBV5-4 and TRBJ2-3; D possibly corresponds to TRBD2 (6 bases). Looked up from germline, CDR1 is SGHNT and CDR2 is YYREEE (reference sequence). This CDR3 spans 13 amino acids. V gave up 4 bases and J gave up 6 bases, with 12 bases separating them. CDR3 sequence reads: CASSRDFEDTQYF. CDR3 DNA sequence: TGTGCCAGCAGCCGGGACTTCGAGGATACGCAGTATTTT.

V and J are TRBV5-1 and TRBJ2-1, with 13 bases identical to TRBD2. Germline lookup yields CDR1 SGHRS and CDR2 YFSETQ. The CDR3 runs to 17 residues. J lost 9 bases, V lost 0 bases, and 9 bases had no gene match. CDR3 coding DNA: TGCGCCAGCAGCTTGGCCATCGGACTAGCGGGAGAGGTTGAGCAGTTCTTC. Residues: CASSLAIGLAGEVEQFF.

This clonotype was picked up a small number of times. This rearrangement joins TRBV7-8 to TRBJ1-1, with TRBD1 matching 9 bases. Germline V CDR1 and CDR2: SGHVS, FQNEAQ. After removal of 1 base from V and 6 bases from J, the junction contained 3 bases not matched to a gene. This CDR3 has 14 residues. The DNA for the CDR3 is TGTGCCAGCAGCTTAGGGGACAGGGAATCTGAAGCTTTCTTT. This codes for CASSLGDRESEAFF.

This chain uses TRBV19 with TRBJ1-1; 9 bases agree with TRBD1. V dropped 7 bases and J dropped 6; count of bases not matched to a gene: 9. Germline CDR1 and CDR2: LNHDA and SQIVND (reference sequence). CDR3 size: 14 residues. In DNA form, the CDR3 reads TGTGCCAGTACCAGGGACAGGGTAAGGGCTGAAGCTTTCTTT. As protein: CASTRDRVRAEAFF. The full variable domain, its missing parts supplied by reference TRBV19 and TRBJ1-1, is DGGITQSPKYLFRKEGQNVTLSCEQNLNHDAMYWYRQDPGQGLRLIYYSQIVNDFQKGDIAEGYSVSREKKESFPLTVTSAQKNPTAFYLCASTRDRVRAEAFFGQGTRLTVV.

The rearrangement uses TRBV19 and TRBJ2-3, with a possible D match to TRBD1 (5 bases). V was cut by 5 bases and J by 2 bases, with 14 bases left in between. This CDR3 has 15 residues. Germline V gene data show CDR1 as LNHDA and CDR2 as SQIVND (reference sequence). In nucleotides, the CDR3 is TGTGCCAGTAGTCCGAGGACAAGCCCCACAGATACGCAGTATTTT. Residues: CASSPRTSPTDTQYF.

The CDR3 DNA reads TGTGCCAGCAGTGAAGCGGAGACCGGTACGCAGTATTTT. Its protein product is CASSEAETGTQYF. The V gene is TRBV2, the J gene TRBJ2-3; D gene ambiguous. The ends were cut back, 0 bases at V and 8 bases at J, with 9 bases in the middle. CDR1 is SNHLY, CDR2 FYNNEI, per germline. This CDR3 contains 13 residues.

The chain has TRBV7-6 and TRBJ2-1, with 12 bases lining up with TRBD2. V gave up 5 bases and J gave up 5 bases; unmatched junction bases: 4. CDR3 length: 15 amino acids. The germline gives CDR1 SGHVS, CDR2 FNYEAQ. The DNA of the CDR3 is TGTGCCAGCAGCCGGACTAGCGGGAATGACAATGAGCAGTTCTTC. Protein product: CASSRTSGNDNEQFF.